This T cell receptor beta chain was sequenced in a study of OX40 agonist ivuxolimab in advanced cancers. Study information: The eligibility criteria allowed prior anti-PD-1, anti-PD-L1 or anti-CTLA-4 therapy, and under 50% had some.

With respect to this clone: Its specificity is unknown.

Study-wide findings and caveats: CD4+ and CD8+ T cells in blood underwent clonal expansion by week 6 at 0.1 to 3.0 mg/kg.

Generated by immunoSEQ multiplex PCR, the TCRdb table keeps only in-frame clones and is missing some. The table lists over 45,000 clones, roughly 92% of them singletons. Germline trimming cut 2 bases from V and 0 bases from J; bases unmatched to any gene: 5. This CDR3 comprises 16 residues. The germline V gene has CDR1 MNHEY and CDR2 SVGAGI. The rearrangement uses TRBV6-5 and TRBJ2-7; TRBD2 matches 9 bases. Material: CD4+ or CD8+ T cells sorted from blood, obtained in a trial of the OX40 agonist ivuxolimab. The TCR originated in an adult with an advanced solid tumor such as melanoma, head and neck, liver or kidney cancer. The CDR3 reads CASSYASGTSSYEQYF. In nucleotides, the CDR3 is TGTGCCAGCAGTTACGCTAGCGGGACCAGCTCCTACGAGCAGTACTTC.